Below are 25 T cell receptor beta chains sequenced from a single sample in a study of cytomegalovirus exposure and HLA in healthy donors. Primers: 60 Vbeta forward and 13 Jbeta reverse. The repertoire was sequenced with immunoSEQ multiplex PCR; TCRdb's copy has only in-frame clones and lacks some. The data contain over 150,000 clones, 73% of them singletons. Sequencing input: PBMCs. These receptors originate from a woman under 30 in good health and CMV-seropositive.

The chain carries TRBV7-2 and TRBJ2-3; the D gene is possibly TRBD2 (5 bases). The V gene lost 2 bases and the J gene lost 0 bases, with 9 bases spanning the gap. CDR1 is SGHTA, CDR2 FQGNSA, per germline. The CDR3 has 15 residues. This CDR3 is CASSLSRGSTDTQYF. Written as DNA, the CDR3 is TGTGCCAGCAGCTTAAGTCGGGGTAGCACAGATACGCAGTATTTT.

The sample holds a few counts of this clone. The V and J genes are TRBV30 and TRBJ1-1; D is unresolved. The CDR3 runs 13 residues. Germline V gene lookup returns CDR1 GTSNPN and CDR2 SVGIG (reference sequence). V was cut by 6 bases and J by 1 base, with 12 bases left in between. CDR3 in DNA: TGTGCCTGCCACCGAGGCGGGAACACTGAAGCTTTCTTT. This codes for CACHRGGNTEAFF.

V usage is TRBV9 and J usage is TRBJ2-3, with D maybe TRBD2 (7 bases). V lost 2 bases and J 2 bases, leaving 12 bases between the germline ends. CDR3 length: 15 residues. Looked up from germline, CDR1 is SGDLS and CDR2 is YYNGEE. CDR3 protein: CASSVTGGLTDTQYF. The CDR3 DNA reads TGTGCCAGCAGCGTCACGGGGGGCCTCACAGATACGCAGTATTTT.

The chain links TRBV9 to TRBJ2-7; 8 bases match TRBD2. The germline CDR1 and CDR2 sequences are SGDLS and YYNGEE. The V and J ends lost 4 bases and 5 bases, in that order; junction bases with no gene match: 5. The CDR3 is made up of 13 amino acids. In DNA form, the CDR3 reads TGTGCCAGCAGCCCGGGGGGGAGCGACGAGCAGTACTTC. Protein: CASSPGGSDEQYF.

As DNA, the CDR3 is TGTGCCAGCAGCTTAGAGGCAGGTTGGGAGCAGTACTTC. It encodes CASSLEAGWEQYF. J is TRBJ2-7 and V is TRBV7-9; D is ambiguous. Looked up from germline, CDR1 is SEHNR and CDR2 is FQNEAQ (reference sequence). V shed 1 base and J shed 7 bases, with 11 bases lying between them. The CDR3 loop spans 13 amino acids.

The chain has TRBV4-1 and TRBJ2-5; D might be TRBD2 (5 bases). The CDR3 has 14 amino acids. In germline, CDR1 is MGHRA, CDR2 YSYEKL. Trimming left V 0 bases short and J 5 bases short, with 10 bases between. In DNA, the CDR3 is TGCGCCAGCAGCCAAGAAGGTAGGGAGGAGACCCAGTACTTC. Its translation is CASSQEGREETQYF.

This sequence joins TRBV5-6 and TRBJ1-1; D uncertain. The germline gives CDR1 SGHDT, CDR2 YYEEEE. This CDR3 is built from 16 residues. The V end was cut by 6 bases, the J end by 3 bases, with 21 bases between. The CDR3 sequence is CASTSPVASADTEAFF. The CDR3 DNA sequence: TGTGCCAGCACCTCCCCGGTGGCCAGTGCGGACACTGAAGCTTTCTTT.

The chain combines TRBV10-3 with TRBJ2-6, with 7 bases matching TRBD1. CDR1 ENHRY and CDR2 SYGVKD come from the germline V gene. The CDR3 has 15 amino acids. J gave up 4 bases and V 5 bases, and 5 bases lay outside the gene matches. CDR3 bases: TGTGCCATCAGTACTACAGGGGTCGGGGCCAACGTCCTGACTTTC. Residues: CAISTTGVGANVLTF.

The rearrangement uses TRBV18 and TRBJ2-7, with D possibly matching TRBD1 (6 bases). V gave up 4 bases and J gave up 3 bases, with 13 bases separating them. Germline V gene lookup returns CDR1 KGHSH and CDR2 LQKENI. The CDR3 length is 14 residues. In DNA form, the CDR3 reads TGTGCCAGCTCACATCGAGACAGGAGCTACGAGCAGTACTTC. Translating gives CASSHRDRSYEQYF.

This chain's CDR3 is CASSPQAGEKLFF. The CDR3 region has the DNA TGTGCCAGCTCACCACAGGCGGGTGAAAAACTGTTTTTT. V usage is TRBV18 and J usage is TRBJ1-4; D is uncertain. The germline gives CDR1 KGHSH, CDR2 LQKENI. The CDR3 spans 13 residues. The germline V and J ends were trimmed by 1 base and 7 bases, with 7 bases remaining between them.

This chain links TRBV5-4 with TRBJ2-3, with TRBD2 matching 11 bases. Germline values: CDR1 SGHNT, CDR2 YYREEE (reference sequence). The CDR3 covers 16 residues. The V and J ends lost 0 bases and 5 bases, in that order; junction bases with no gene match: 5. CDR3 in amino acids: CASSLDSGGAGDTQYF. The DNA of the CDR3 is TGTGCCAGCAGCTTGGATAGCGGGGGGGCCGGAGATACGCAGTATTTT.

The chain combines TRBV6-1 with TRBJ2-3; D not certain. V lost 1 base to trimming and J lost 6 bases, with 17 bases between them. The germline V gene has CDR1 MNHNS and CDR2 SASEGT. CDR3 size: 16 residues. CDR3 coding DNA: TGTGCCAGCAGTGAAGGATCGGGTTTTTTCTCGGATACGCAGTATTTT. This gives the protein CASSEGSGFFSDTQYF.

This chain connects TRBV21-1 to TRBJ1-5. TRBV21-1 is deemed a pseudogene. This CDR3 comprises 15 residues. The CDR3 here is CASSKGPGRNQPQHF. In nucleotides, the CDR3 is TGTGCCAGCAGCAAAGGCCCGGGGAGGAATCAGCCCCAGCATTTT.

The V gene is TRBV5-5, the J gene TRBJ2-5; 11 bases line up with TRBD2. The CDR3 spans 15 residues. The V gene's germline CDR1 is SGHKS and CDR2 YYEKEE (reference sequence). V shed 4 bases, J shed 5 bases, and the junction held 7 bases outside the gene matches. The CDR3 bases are TGTGCCAGCAGCCATAGCGGGGGGGCCGGGGAGACCCAGTACTTC. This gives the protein CASSHSGGAGETQYF.

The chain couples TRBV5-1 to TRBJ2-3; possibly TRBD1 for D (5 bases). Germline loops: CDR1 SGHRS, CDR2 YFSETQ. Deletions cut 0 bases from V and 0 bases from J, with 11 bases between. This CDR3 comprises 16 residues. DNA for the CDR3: TGCGCCAGCAGCTTGGCCGGTCAGGGTAGCACAGATACGCAGTATTTT. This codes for CASSLAGQGSTDTQYF.

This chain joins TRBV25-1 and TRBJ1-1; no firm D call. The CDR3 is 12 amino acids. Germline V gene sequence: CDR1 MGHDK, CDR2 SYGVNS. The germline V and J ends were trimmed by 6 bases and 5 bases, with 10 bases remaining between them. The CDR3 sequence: CASSYGVTEAFF. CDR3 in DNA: TGTGCCAGCAGCTACGGGGTAACTGAAGCTTTCTTT.

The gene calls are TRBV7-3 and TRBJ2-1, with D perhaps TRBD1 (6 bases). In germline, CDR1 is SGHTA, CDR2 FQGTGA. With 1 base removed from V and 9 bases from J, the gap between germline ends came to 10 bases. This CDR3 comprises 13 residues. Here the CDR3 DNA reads TGTGCCAGCAGCTTAAGGGTAGGGGGTGAGCAGTTCTTC. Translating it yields CASSLRVGGEQFF.

The CDR3 loop reads CASSPSFGASTYNEQFF. The CDR3 DNA reads TGTGCCAGCAGCCCCTCGTTTGGGGCCAGTACCTACAATGAGCAGTTCTTC. V is TRBV28 and J is TRBJ2-1; D perhaps matches TRBD1 (5 bases). V shed 6 bases and J shed 2 bases, with 20 bases lying between them. This CDR3 spans 17 amino acids. Germline V gene sequence: CDR1 MDHEN, CDR2 SYDVKM.

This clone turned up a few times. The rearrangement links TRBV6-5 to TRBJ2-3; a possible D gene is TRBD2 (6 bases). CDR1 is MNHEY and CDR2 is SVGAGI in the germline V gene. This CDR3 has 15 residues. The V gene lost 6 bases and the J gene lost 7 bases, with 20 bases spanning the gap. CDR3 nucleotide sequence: TGTGCCAGCAGCGAGGCTCCTGGGGGGTGGAATACGCAGTATTTT. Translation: CASSEAPGGWNTQYF.

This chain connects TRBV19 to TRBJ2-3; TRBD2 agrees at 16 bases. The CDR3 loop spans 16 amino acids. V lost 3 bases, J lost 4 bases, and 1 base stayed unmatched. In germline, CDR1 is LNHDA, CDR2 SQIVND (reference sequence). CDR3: CASSIGTSGGADTQYF. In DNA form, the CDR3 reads TGTGCCAGTAGTATCGGGACTAGCGGGGGGGCAGATACGCAGTATTTT.

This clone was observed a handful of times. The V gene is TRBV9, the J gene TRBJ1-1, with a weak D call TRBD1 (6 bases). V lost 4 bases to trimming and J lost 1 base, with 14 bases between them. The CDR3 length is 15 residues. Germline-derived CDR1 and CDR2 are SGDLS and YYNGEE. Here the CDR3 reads CASSPLQGQNTEAFF. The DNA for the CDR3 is TGTGCCAGCAGCCCTCTACAGGGACAGAACACTGAAGCTTTCTTT.

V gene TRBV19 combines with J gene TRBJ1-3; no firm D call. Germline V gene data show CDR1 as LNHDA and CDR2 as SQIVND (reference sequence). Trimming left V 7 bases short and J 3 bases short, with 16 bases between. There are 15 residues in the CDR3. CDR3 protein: CASISPGSGGNTIYF. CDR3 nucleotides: TGTGCCAGTATTAGTCCGGGATCCGGTGGAAACACCATATATTTT.

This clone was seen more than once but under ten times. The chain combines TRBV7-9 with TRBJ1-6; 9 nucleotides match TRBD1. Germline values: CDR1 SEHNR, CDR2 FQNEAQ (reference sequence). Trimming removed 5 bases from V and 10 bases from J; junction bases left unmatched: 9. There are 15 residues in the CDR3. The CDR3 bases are TGTGCCAGCAGCCCCGAGACAGGGGGGATGTCACCCCTCCACTTT. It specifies CASSPETGGMSPLHF. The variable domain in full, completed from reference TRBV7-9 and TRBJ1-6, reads DTGVSQNPRHKITKRGQNVTFRCDPISEHNRLYWYRQTLGQGPEFLTYFQNEAQLEKSRLLSDRFSAERPKGSFSTLEIQRTEQGDSAMYLCASSPETGGMSPLHFGNGTRLTVT.

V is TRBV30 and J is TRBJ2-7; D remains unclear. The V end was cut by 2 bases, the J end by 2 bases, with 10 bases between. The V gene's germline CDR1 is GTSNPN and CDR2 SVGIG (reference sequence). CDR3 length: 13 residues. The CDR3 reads CAWSLGAAYEQYF. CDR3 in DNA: TGTGCCTGGAGTCTAGGTGCCGCCTACGAGCAGTACTTC.

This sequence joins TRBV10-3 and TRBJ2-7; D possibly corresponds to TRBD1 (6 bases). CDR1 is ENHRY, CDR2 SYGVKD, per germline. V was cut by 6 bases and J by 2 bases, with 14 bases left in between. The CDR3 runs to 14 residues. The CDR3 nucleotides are TGTGCCATCAGCCTTCAGGGGAGCGCCTACGAGCAGTACTTC. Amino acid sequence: CAISLQGSAYEQYF.